This is a list of T cell receptor beta chains from one sample in a study of vaccination effects on CD4 cells after COVID-19. Their cognate antigens are unknown. The data were produced by immunoSEQ multiplex PCR, yet TCRdb's version contains in-frame clones alone and is incomplete. Among about 45,000 clones listed, approximately 74% were seen once. The sample was CD4+ T cells from PBMCs cultured without peptide, taken before COVID-19 vaccination. These receptors were obtained from a human donor who had a prior SARS-CoV-2 infection. CDR3s include the opening cysteine and the closing phenylalanine or tryptophan. The order of the fields is CDR3 DNA, CDR3 protein, D gene, J gene, clone size, V gene. The D gene is left open where the match is weak. A row's size may be missing; if present it is once, few, many or a size class.

TGTGCCAGCAGGAGAAAAAGCGGGAGTCGTGGCGAGCAGTACTTC | CASRRKSGSRGEQYF | TRBD2 | TRBJ2-7 | NA | TRBV6-5
TGTGCCAGCAGCCTCAGGGGGCCCCACGAGCAGTACTTC | CASSLRGPHEQYF | TRBD1 | TRBJ2-7 | NA | TRBV5-4
TGTGCCAGCAGCTTGTCGGGGACAACCACAGATACGCAGTATTTT | CASSLSGTTTDTQYF | NA | TRBJ2-3 | NA | TRBV5-4
TGTGCCAGCGGTACTCCTCCCTACGAGCAGTACTTC | CASGTPPYEQYF | NA | TRBJ2-7 | NA | TRBV6-5
TGTGCCAGCAGGACCGCAGGTGTTCGGGGTGGCTACACCTTC | CASRTAGVRGGYTF | NA | TRBJ1-2 | NA | TRBV6-5
TGCGCCAGCAGCTACCAAGAGACCCAGTACTTC | CASSYQETQYF | NA | TRBJ2-5 | NA | TRBV5-1
TGTGCCAGCAGTTTTTACGTGAATTCACCCCTCCACTTT | CASSFYVNSPLHF | NA | TRBJ1-6 | few | TRBV27
TGTGCCAGCAGCCAAACGTGGGACTCAAGAGGTGAGACCCAGTACTTC | CASSQTWDSRGETQYF | NA | TRBJ2-5 | NA | TRBV3-1/TRBV3-2
TGTGCCAGTACCCATCAGGCGGGGGCCGACACCACCTACGAGCAGTACTTC | CASTHQAGADTTYEQYF | NA | TRBJ2-7 | NA | TRBV19
TGTGCCTGGAGTGAGGAGTTTAATTCACCCCTCCACTTT | CAWSEEFNSPLHF | NA | TRBJ1-6 | NA | TRBV30
TGTGCCAGCGCGGGGGGCACAGATACGCAGTATTTT | CASAGGTDTQYF | TRBD2 | TRBJ2-3 | NA | TRBV27
TGTGCCAGCAGCTTAGATTCTTTTTTGGGGGGCGGGAGGTTGTCTCGCGAGCAGTACTTC | CASSLDSFLGGGRLSREQYF | TRBD2 | TRBJ2-7 | NA | TRBV7-6
TGTGCCTGGAGTGGGACATCCCAAGAGACCCAGTACTTC | CAWSGTSQETQYF | NA | TRBJ2-5 | NA | TRBV30
TGTGCCTGGAAAGGGGTTGGGGAAAAACTGTTTTTT | CAWKGVGEKLFF | NA | TRBJ1-4 | medium-sized | TRBV30
TGCGCCAGCAGCCAATCCGGGACAGGGGTTAAGCAGTTCTTC | CASSQSGTGVKQFF | TRBD1 | TRBJ2-1 | NA | TRBV4-3
TGTGCCAGCCGCCCCGGGACCGACCTCCAAGAGACCCAGTACTTC | CASRPGTDLQETQYF | NA | TRBJ2-5 | NA | TRBV3-1/TRBV3-2
TGTGCCAGCAGCGGGACAGGGGAACAGCCCCAGCATTTT | CASSGTGEQPQHF | TRBD1 | TRBJ1-5 | NA | TRBV2
TGTGCCAGCACCAGATTCGGACAGGGCGAAACTGAAGCTTTCTTT | CASTRFGQGETEAFF | TRBD1 | TRBJ1-1 | once | TRBV6-5
TGTGCCACAACAAACCGACAGACAACAGATACGCAGTATTTT | CATTNRQTTDTQYF | NA | TRBJ2-3 | NA | TRBV7-2
TGTGCCAGCAGCTCAGACTATACGCTCTACGAGCAGTACTTC | CASSSDYTLYEQYF | NA | TRBJ2-7 | NA | TRBV5-5
TGTGCCTGGAGGCCTGATAGCGGGAGACAAGAGACCCAGTACTTC | CAWRPDSGRQETQYF | TRBD2 | TRBJ2-5 | NA | TRBV30
TGTGCCAGCAGCCGGACCGGCCCGCCTGAAGCTTTCTTT | CASSRTGPPEAFF | NA | TRBJ1-1 | NA | TRBV6-2/TRBV6-3
TGTGCCAGTAGTGCCCAGGGGGGGCACAATGAGCAGTTCTTC | CASSAQGGHNEQFF | NA | TRBJ2-1 | NA | TRBV19
TGTGCCAGCAGCGCATATCAAGAGACCCAGTACTTC | CASSAYQETQYF | NA | TRBJ2-5 | NA | TRBV2
TGTGCCAGCAGTGATCCGAGCAATCAGCCCCAGCATTTT | CASSDPSNQPQHF | NA | TRBJ1-5 | NA | TRBV6-1
TGTGCCAGCAGAATACTAGTCTCTAGCACAGATACGCAGTATTTT | CASRILVSSTDTQYF | NA | TRBJ2-3 | once | TRBV5-4